Shown below are 18 T cell receptor beta chains from a single sample sequenced in a study of cytotoxic CD8 clonotypes in ibrutinib-treated CLL. The repertoire was sequenced with immunoSEQ multiplex PCR; TCRdb's copy has only in-frame clones and lacks some. The sample lists approximately 320,000 clones; approximately 67% were seen once. This specimen was PBMCs, taken after 36 months of ibrutinib treatment. These receptors all stem from a human donor with chronic lymphocytic leukemia.

V is TRBV5-1 and J is TRBJ1-1; D gene uncertain. With 4 bases removed from V and 1 base from J, the gap between germline ends came to 11 bases. Germline V gene sequence: CDR1 SGHRS, CDR2 YFSETQ. The CDR3 has 14 amino acids. The CDR3 DNA reads as TGCGCCAGCAGCCGTACAGCTGGGAACACTGAAGCTTTCTTT. Protein sequence: CASSRTAGNTEAFF.

This clone was seen a few times. The rearrangement joins TRBV5-6 to TRBJ1-2; D uncertain. CDR3 size: 13 residues. Germline CDR1 reads SGHDT; CDR2 reads YYEEEE. Trimming removed 7 bases from V and 5 bases from J, with 15 bases in between. The CDR3 reads CASRRGPAYGYTF. CDR3 nucleotide sequence: TGTGCCAGCCGTAGAGGGCCCGCTTATGGCTACACCTTC.

V is TRBV7-9 and J is TRBJ2-5, with D perhaps given as TRBD1 or TRBD2 (5 bases each). The length of the CDR3 is 14 residues. Germline V CDR1 and CDR2: SEHNR, FQNEAQ (reference sequence). Trimming removed 5 bases from V and 0 bases from J, with 10 bases in between. The chain's CDR3 is CASSGGTYQETQYF. In nucleotides, the CDR3 is TGTGCCAGCAGCGGGGGAACGTACCAAGAGACCCAGTACTTC. The complete variable domain, with remaining parts taken from reference TRBV7-9 and TRBJ2-5, reads DTGVSQNPRHKITKRGQNVTFRCDPISEHNRLYWYRQTLGQGPEFLTYFQNEAQLEKSRLLSDRFSAERPKGSFSTLEIQRTEQGDSAMYLCASSGGTYQETQYFGPGTRLLVL.

V and J are TRBV11-3 and TRBJ1-5; tentative D call: TRBD1 (6 bases). V lost 8 bases and J lost 7, with 30 bases in between. CDR1 is SGHNT, CDR2 YENEEA, per germline. The CDR3 is 18 amino acids. This chain's CDR3 is CASFSSGVQGLLCQPQHF. DNA of the CDR3: TGTGCCAGCTTCTCCTCCGGAGTACAGGGTCTCCTTTGCCAGCCCCAGCATTTT. The entire variable domain, with the rest obtained from reference TRBV11-3 and TRBJ1-5, is as follows: EAGVVQSPRYKIIEKKQPVAFWCNPISGHNTLYWYLQNLGQGPELLIRYENEEAVDDSQLPKDRFSAERLKGVDSTLKIQPAELGDSAVYLCASFSSGVQGLLCQPQHFGDGTRLSIL.

This clone is a singleton in its sample. The V gene is TRBV5-1, the J gene TRBJ2-1, with D possibly being TRBD1 (6 bases). V shed 4 bases and J shed 1 base, with 12 bases lying between them. Germline CDR1 is SGHRS and CDR2 is YFSETQ. The CDR3 runs 15 residues. The CDR3 DNA follows: TGCGCCAGCAGCGAAGGAGACAGGTCCTACAATGAGCAGTTCTTC. Its translation is CASSEGDRSYNEQFF.

This clone was recorded only once. The V call is TRBV27, the J call TRBJ1-4; the D is unclear. The CDR3 covers 16 residues. Germline CDR1 reads MNHEY; CDR2 reads SMNVEV (reference sequence). V was clipped by 5 bases and J by 7 bases, with 20 bases between them. The CDR3 loop is CASSPRDFGVREKLFF. CDR3 sequence (DNA): TGTGCCAGCAGTCCCAGAGATTTCGGAGTACGTGAAAAACTGTTTTTT.

This rearrangement joins TRBV15 to TRBJ1-2, with 8 positions matching TRBD1. This CDR3 spans 17 amino acids. After removal of 1 base from V and 5 bases from J, the junction contained 12 bases not matched to a gene. Per the germline V gene, CDR1 is LNHNV and CDR2 is YYDKDF (reference sequence). The CDR3: CATSRAAGGMSHYGYTF. In DNA, the CDR3 is TGTGCCACCAGCAGAGCCGCAGGGGGCATGAGTCATTATGGCTACACCTTC.

CDR3 sequence: CATSRLPLVGGLSNQPQHF. DNA of the CDR3: TGTGCCACCAGCAGACTGCCCTTGGTCGGGGGCTTGAGCAATCAGCCCCAGCATTTT. The chain links TRBV15 to TRBJ1-5; possibly TRBD1 for D (6 bases). The germline V and J ends were trimmed by 2 bases and 1 base, with 21 bases remaining between them. The CDR3 has 19 residues. Germline values: CDR1 LNHNV, CDR2 YYDKDF (reference sequence).

J is TRBJ2-7 and V is TRBV10-3, with TRBD2 matching 8 bases. This CDR3 region has 15 residues. Trimming took 6 bases from V and 3 from J; bases not matched to a gene: 10. The germline gives CDR1 ENHRY, CDR2 SYGVKD. Written as DNA, the CDR3 is TGTGCCATCAGCGGCTTTGCGGGGGGCGGCTACGAGCAGTACTTC. Translated: CAISGFAGGGYEQYF.

This clone was seen a single time. This sequence joins TRBV6-1 and TRBJ1-5; D gene ambiguous. Per the germline V gene, CDR1 is MNHNS and CDR2 is SASEGT. The CDR3 runs 13 residues. Trimming pared 6 bases from V and 4 bases from J, leaving 10 bases between. The CDR3 DNA reads as TGTGCCAGCAGAGCATTAGGGAATCAGCCCCAGCATTTT. It is translated as CASRALGNQPQHF.

The rearrangement uses TRBV5-1 and TRBJ2-7; TRBD1 aligns across 9 bases. The V and J ends lost 3 bases and 7 bases, in that order; junction bases with no gene match: 11. The V gene's germline CDR1 is SGHRS and CDR2 YFSETQ. The CDR3 consists of 15 residues. CDR3 loop: CASSSHRDRDLEQYF. CDR3 bases: TGCGCCAGCAGCTCACACCGGGACAGGGATCTTGAGCAGTACTTC.

The rearrangement joins TRBV2 to TRBJ1-2; possible D gene TRBD1, 6 bases. CDR3 length equals 15 residues. Germline V gene sequence: CDR1 SNHLY, CDR2 FYNNEI. Trimming left V 6 bases short and J 5 bases short, with 19 bases between. CDR3 nucleotide sequence: TGTGCCAGCAGGGCCGGGTCCGAAGGGGGATATGGCTACACCTTC. Its protein product is CASRAGSEGGYGYTF.

On this clone itself: At the DNA level, this CDR3 is encoded by other sequences in the same sample as well. The rearrangement links TRBV9 to TRBJ2-1, with D possibly matching TRBD1 (7 bases). CDR1 and CDR2 (germline): SGDLS, YYNGEE. This CDR3 comprises 12 residues. Trimming took 2 bases from V and 8 from J, leaving 8 bases between them. Here the CDR3 DNA reads TGTGCCAGCAGCGTCAGGGGGGATGAGCAGTTCTTC. It translates to CASSVRGDEQFF.

V is TRBV15 and J is TRBJ1-5, with D perhaps TRBD1 (6 bases). CDR3 length equals 14 residues. Germline-derived CDR1 and CDR2 are LNHNV and YYDKDF (reference sequence). V was cut by 2 bases and J by 7 bases, with 12 bases left in between. CDR3 region: CATSRTGSPQPQHF. CDR3 sequence (DNA): TGTGCCACCAGCAGAACAGGGAGTCCCCAGCCCCAGCATTTT.

The rearrangement joins TRBV18 to TRBJ2-7; a possible D gene is TRBD1 (5 bases). Between the trimmed V and J ends, which lost 6 bases and 7 bases, there was a span of 10 bases. Germline V gene data show CDR1 as KGHSH and CDR2 as LQKENI. The CDR3 loop spans 11 amino acids. The CDR3 protein is CASSPGWEQYF. The CDR3 DNA reads TGTGCCAGCTCCCCAGGGTGGGAGCAGTACTTC.

The rearrangement links TRBV4-1 to TRBJ1-1; 10 bases align to TRBD1. With V trimmed by 3 bases and J by 5 bases, 6 bases remained unmatched. CDR1 and CDR2 (germline): MGHRA, YSYEKL. This CDR3 is 15 amino acids long. The CDR3 DNA reads as TGCGCCAGCAGCCACCCGACAGGGGGCCGGACTGAAGCTTTCTTT. This gives the protein CASSHPTGGRTEAFF.

This clone was detected only a few times. V is TRBV29-1 and J is TRBJ2-7; 9 nucleotides align to TRBD2. With 6 bases clipped from V and 3 bases from J, the junction kept 6 bases outside the gene matches. Germline CDR1 is SQVTM and CDR2 is ANQGSEA. This CDR3 has 13 amino acids. The CDR3 DNA is TGCAGCGTACGAACGACTAGCGGCTACGAGCAGTACTTC. Protein: CSVRTTSGYEQYF.

The rearrangement uses TRBV5-4 and TRBJ2-2; D is unresolved. V was cut by 0 bases and J by 7 bases, with 7 bases left in between. This CDR3 contains 13 residues. CDR1 SGHNT and CDR2 YYREEE come from the germline V gene (reference sequence). CDR3 coding DNA: TGTGCCAGCAGCTTGGTCTTGGGCGGGGAGCTGTTTTTT. This encodes CASSLVLGGELFF.